Below are 21 T cell receptor beta chains sequenced from a single sample in a study of cytomegalovirus exposure and HLA in healthy donors. The PCR was carried out with 60 Vbeta primers and 13 Jbeta primers. Profiled with immunoSEQ multiplex PCR; TCRdb holds only in-frame clones, not every one. Of 220,000 or so clones listed, approximately 80% were seen once; the top ten hold approximately 1.5%. The sequenced sample consisted of PBMCs. These receptors all stem from a man aged 50-60 years in good health and CMV-seronegative.

CDR3 sequence (DNA): TGTGCCAGCTCACCACAGGCGGGACGAGAGCAGTTCTTC. Its translation is CASSPQAGREQFF. This chain links TRBV18 with TRBJ2-1; TRBD2 might be the D (6 bases). Germline CDR1 is KGHSH and CDR2 is LQKENI. CDR3 length equals 13 residues. V was shortened by 1 base and J by 10 bases, with 11 bases between the two germline ends. The whole variable domain, filled in from reference TRBV18 and TRBJ2-1, reads NAGVMQNPRHLVRRRGQEARLRCSPMKGHSHVYWYRQLPEEGLKFMVYLQKENIIDESGMPKERFSAEFPKEGPSILRIQQVVRGDSAAYFCASSPQAGREQFFGPGTRLTVL.

This clone has just a few counts. The chain recombines TRBV2 with TRBJ1-2; the D is unclear. CDR3 length: 14 amino acids. Between the trimmed V and J ends, which lost 7 bases and 0 bases, there was a span of 12 bases. Per germline, CDR1 SNHLY and CDR2 FYNNEI. CDR3 nucleotide sequence: TGTGCCAGCAATGGGGAGGCGTCTAACTATGGCTACACCTTC. Its translation is CASNGEASNYGYTF.

The rearrangement links TRBV19 to TRBJ2-2; D perhaps matches TRBD1 (6 bases). Germline lookup yields CDR1 LNHDA and CDR2 SQIVND (reference sequence). V lost 1 base and J 7 bases, leaving 16 bases between the germline ends. This CDR3 comprises 16 residues. This CDR3 reads CASSIGFGGSGGELFF. The CDR3, as DNA: TGTGCCAGTAGTATAGGTTTTGGGGGCTCTGGCGGGGAGCTGTTTTTT.

The rearrangement joins TRBV27 to TRBJ2-3; D unresolved. Germline CDR1 is MNHEY and CDR2 is SMNVEV (reference sequence). Trimming left V 5 bases short and J 3 bases short, with 12 bases between. This CDR3 has 14 residues. DNA of the CDR3: TGTGCCAGCAGTCCCTCCCTAGGTACAGATACGCAGTATTTT. As protein: CASSPSLGTDTQYF.

This rearrangement joins TRBV28 to TRBJ1-2, with TRBD1 as a possible D gene (6 bases). From germline, CDR1 is MDHEN and CDR2 SYDVKM. V lost 2 bases and J lost 8, with 15 bases in between. The CDR3 has 14 amino acids. CDR3 DNA sequence: TGTGCCAGCAGTTTAGGGGCAGGGGATGGGGGCTACACCTTC. Encoded protein: CASSLGAGDGGYTF.

V gene TRBV30 combines with J gene TRBJ2-5; tentatively, D is TRBD2 (5 bases). This CDR3 is 12 amino acids long. V lost 5 bases and J lost 0, with 7 bases in between. CDR1 is GTSNPN, CDR2 SVGIG, per germline (reference sequence). As DNA, the CDR3 is TGTGCCTGGCGGAGGTACCAAGAGACCCAGTACTTC. It encodes CAWRRYQETQYF.

CDR3 in amino acids: CASSYTGGPQDTQYF. CDR3 DNA sequence: TGTGCCAGCAGTTATACGGGAGGGCCGCAAGATACGCAGTATTTT. The chain has TRBV6-5 and TRBJ2-3, with 8 nucleotides matching TRBD2. Germline trimming cut 3 bases from V and 5 bases from J; bases unmatched to any gene: 7. CDR1 and CDR2 (germline): MNHEY, SVGAGI. This CDR3 has 15 residues.

The table lists this clone with a few counts. V is TRBV28 and J is TRBJ1-5; 8 bases are a match to TRBD1. This CDR3 has 15 residues. The J segment lost 3 bases and the V segment lost 5 bases, leaving 6 bases of the junction unmatched. Germline-derived CDR1 and CDR2 are MDHEN and SYDVKM. DNA for the CDR3: TGTGCCAGCAGTCCCCCGACAGGGGACAATCAGCCCCAGCATTTT. Its protein product is CASSPPTGDNQPQHF.

The genes are TRBV5-1 and TRBJ2-1; TRBD1 is a possible D gene (6 bases). CDR1 and CDR2 (germline): SGHRS, YFSETQ. This CDR3 region has 14 residues. Trimming stripped 5 bases from V and 6 bases from J, with 15 bases between. DNA for the CDR3: TGCGCCAGCAGGGGGGCGGACGCCCCCAATGAGCAGTTCTTC. This encodes CASRGADAPNEQFF.

The rearrangement links TRBV5-4 to TRBJ1-1; D possibly corresponds to TRBD1 (5 bases). Looked up from germline, CDR1 is SGHNT and CDR2 is YYREEE (reference sequence). This CDR3 is 16 amino acids long. V was shortened by 4 bases and J by 4 bases, with 20 bases between the two germline ends. DNA of the CDR3: TGTGCCAGCAGCCCTGGGACTTGGGTCGGTATCACTGAAGCTTTCTTT. Its translation is CASSPGTWVGITEAFF.

The rearrangement uses TRBV7-9 and TRBJ2-7, with TRBD2 matching over 12 bases. There are 15 residues in the CDR3. In germline, CDR1 is SEHNR, CDR2 FQNEAQ (reference sequence). V lost 4 bases, J lost 2 bases, and 3 bases stayed unmatched. The CDR3 loop is CASSSASGRAYEQYF. The CDR3, as DNA: TGTGCCAGCAGCTCGGCTAGCGGGAGGGCCTACGAGCAGTACTTC.

The rearrangement uses TRBV5-1 and TRBJ2-7; D is possibly TRBD2 (6 bases). CDR3 length equals 11 residues. The V and J ends lost 2 bases and 7 bases respectively, with 7 bases between them. The germline V gene encodes CDR1 SGHRS and CDR2 YFSETQ. DNA for the CDR3: TGCGCCAGCAGCTTCGCGGGGGAGCAGTACTTC. It translates to CASSFAGEQYF. Complete variable domain (other parts from reference TRBV5-1 and TRBJ2-7): KAGVTQTPRYLIKTRGQQVTLSCSPISGHRSVSWYQQTPGQGLQFLFEYFSETQRNKGNFPGRFSGRQFSNSRSEMNVSTLELGDSALYLCASSFAGEQYFGPGTRLTVT.

V is TRBV7-6 and J is TRBJ1-2, with a tentative D call TRBD1 (5 bases). Per the germline V gene, CDR1 is SGHVS and CDR2 is FNYEAQ. V lost 4 bases to trimming and J lost 3 bases, with 9 bases between them. This CDR3 contains 13 residues. Written as DNA, the CDR3 is TGTGCCAGCAGCTCGACAGCCGACTATGGCTACACCTTC. Translating gives CASSSTADYGYTF.

This chain links TRBV7-9 with TRBJ2-5, with a possible D match to TRBD1 (6 bases). The V end lost 5 bases, the J end lost 2 bases, and 12 bases lay between the germline ends. CDR1 is SEHNR, CDR2 FQNEAQ, per germline (reference sequence). The CDR3 spans 14 residues. CDR3 protein: CASSHAGAQETQYF. In nucleotides, the CDR3 is TGTGCCAGCAGCCACGCAGGGGCTCAAGAGACCCAGTACTTC.

This clone was counted between two and nine times. The chain links TRBV4-2 to TRBJ2-4; TRBD1 matches at 7 bases. V gave up 4 bases and J gave up 0 bases; unmatched junction bases: 6. CDR3 length equals 16 residues. Germline assignment: CDR1 LGHNA and CDR2 YNFKEQ. CDR3 sequence: CASSPYTGEAKNIQYF. The CDR3 nucleotides read TGTGCCAGCAGCCCCTATACAGGGGAAGCCAAAAACATTCAGTACTTC.

This rearrangement joins TRBV4-2 to TRBJ2-2, with 9 bases lining up with TRBD2. V was pared by 7 bases and J by 2 bases, with 5 bases of the junction left unmatched. The length of the CDR3 is 15 residues. Germline V lookup: CDR1 LGHNA, CDR2 YNFKEQ. The CDR3 spells CASTPGLANTGELFF. The CDR3 DNA is TGTGCCAGCACCCCGGGACTAGCTAACACCGGGGAGCTGTTTTTT.

This clone was found once. This chain uses TRBV5-1 with TRBJ2-6; TRBD1 aligns across 8 bases. V dropped 3 bases and J dropped 1; count of bases not matched to a gene: 12. CDR1 is SGHRS, CDR2 YFSETQ, per germline. This CDR3 has 19 amino acids. This chain's CDR3 is CASSSPTGDGVSGANVLTF. CDR3 coding DNA: TGCGCCAGCAGCTCGCCGACAGGGGATGGGGTGTCTGGGGCCAACGTCCTGACTTTC. Drawing the rest from reference TRBV5-1 and TRBJ2-6, the complete variable domain is KAGVTQTPRYLIKTRGQQVTLSCSPISGHRSVSWYQQTPGQGLQFLFEYFSETQRNKGNFPGRFSGRQFSNSRSEMNVSTLELGDSALYLCASSSPTGDGVSGANVLTFGAGSRLTVL.

V usage is TRBV28 and J usage is TRBJ2-7; perhaps TRBD1 as D (6 bases). The germline V gene encodes CDR1 MDHEN and CDR2 SYDVKM. The CDR3 is 17 amino acids. Trimming stripped 1 base from V and 0 bases from J, with 16 bases between. In DNA form, the CDR3 reads TGTGCCAGCAGTTTATCCCCTGACAGGATACGCTCCTACGAGCAGTACTTC. It translates to CASSLSPDRIRSYEQYF.

The chain combines TRBV2 with TRBJ2-3; TRBD2 matches 9 bases. V was pared by 3 bases and J by 1 base, with 2 bases of the junction left unmatched. CDR3 size: 15 residues. Germline CDR1 SNHLY, CDR2 FYNNEI. The DNA of the CDR3 is TGTGCCAGCAGTGAGTCTAGCGGGGGCACAGATACGCAGTATTTT. Protein sequence: CASSESSGGTDTQYF.

The chain uses TRBV4-1 and TRBJ1-2, with 12 nucleotides matching TRBD1. The CDR3 loop spans 18 amino acids. Trimming removed 3 bases from V and 7 bases from J; junction bases left unmatched: 15. Germline V gene data show CDR1 as MGHRA and CDR2 as YSYEKL. The CDR3 reads CASSQPGQGAQKGSGYTF. The CDR3 DNA sequence: TGCGCCAGCAGCCAGCCGGGACAGGGGGCGCAGAAGGGGTCTGGCTACACCTTC.

The gene calls are TRBV21-1 and TRBJ1-3; TRBD1 is the table's D call, not checked against the DNA. TRBV21-1 corresponds to a pseudogene. This CDR3 has 15 amino acids. CDR3 nucleotides: TGTGCCACCACAGTGGTTCTCAGGGGAGGAAACACCATATATTTT. It specifies CATTVVLRGGNTIYF.